One T cell receptor (beta chain) is described in this entry. Its target is unknown. This record comes from a study of blood T cells in healthy people across ages. Study-level findings and limits: Older individuals had lower TCR beta diversity per million T cells (the decline was roughly linear).

Each sample yielded at least 5 micrograms of PBMC total RNA. A J-beta primer mix and a sample-barcoded 5' primer were used in a second PCR of about 7 to 12 cycles. TCRdb itself ran the 5' RACE reads through MiXCR, one entry per CDR3 protein. The sample lists around 1,500,000 distinct CDR3 sequences, approximately 28% occurring once. Looked up from germline, CDR1 is SGHTA and CDR2 is FQGNSA. The CDR3 runs to 15 residues. The V gene end was trimmed by 6 bases and the J gene end by 3 bases; junction bases not matched to a gene: 8. Sequencing was done on a sample of blood. V usage is TRBV7-2 and J usage is TRBJ2-1; 7 nucleotides line up with TRBD1. The receptor comes from a woman younger than 45 in good health. The CDR3 reads CASSFRQGIYNEQFF. DNA for the CDR3: TGTGCCAGCAGTTTTCGACAGGGTATCTACAATGAGCAGTTCTTC.